The 5 T cell receptor beta chains presented below share a single source sample, sequenced in a study of blood T cell repertoires in COVID-19. Method: immunoSEQ multiplex PCR; TCRdb's copy keeps in-frame clones and lacks some. This table holds around 270,000 clones, 75% to 95% found once. Sequenced material: peripheral blood. The receptors here all came from a person between 18 and 35 years old with COVID-19, enrolled during active disease.

The rearrangement links TRBV11-2 to TRBJ1-2; a possible D gene is TRBD1 (5 bases). The CDR3 length is 14 residues. Germline assignment: CDR1 SGHAT and CDR2 FQNNGV. Trimming removed 4 bases at V and 8 bases at J, with 17 bases between. The CDR3 sequence: CASSSPRDFRGYTF. CDR3 bases: TGTGCCAGCAGCTCTCCCCGGGACTTCAGAGGCTACACCTTC.

The chain uses TRBV27 and TRBJ1-2; 10 nucleotides agree with TRBD1. The ends lost 7 bases at V and 7 bases at J; junction bases unmatched: 15. CDR3 length: 16 amino acids. Germline-derived CDR1 and CDR2 are MNHEY and SMNVEV (reference sequence). CDR3 DNA sequence: TGTGCCAGCACCTTAGGGGGACAGGGGTCCTTTTTTGGCTACACCTTC. Translating it yields CASTLGGQGSFFGYTF.

V and J are TRBV24-1 and TRBJ2-3; D perhaps matches TRBD1 (5 bases). Germline CDR1 is KGHDR and CDR2 is SFDVKD. The CDR3 consists of 14 residues. V lost 7 bases and J lost 4, with 14 bases in between. The CDR3 coding sequence is TGTGCCACCAGGGGTCAGGGTGGGTCAGATACGCAGTATTTT. The encoded protein is CATRGQGGSDTQYF.

The CDR3 coding sequence is TGTGCCAGCAGCCCCCTGGATAGCGGGAGTGGGAAGACCCAGTACTTC. Its protein product is CASSPLDSGSGKTQYF. This chain joins TRBV4-2 and TRBJ2-5; 9 bases agree with TRBD2. Looked up from germline, CDR1 is LGHNA and CDR2 is YNFKEQ. The trim removed 4 bases at V and 6 bases at J, leaving 12 bases unmatched. The CDR3 is 16 residues long.

As regards this clone: The same CDR3 is also encoded by other DNA sequences in this sample. The chain links TRBV19 to TRBJ2-1; TRBD2 agrees at 13 bases. CDR1 and CDR2 (germline): LNHDA, SQIVND (reference sequence). The CDR3 sequence is 15 residues long. The junction had 6 bases not matched to a gene; V was cut back by 3 bases and J by 10 bases. The CDR3 region has the DNA TGTGCCAGTAGTATCTCCGGGACTAGCGGGAACGAGCAGTTCTTC. This encodes CASSISGTSGNEQFF. Full variable domain (outside the CDR3, taken from reference TRBV19 and TRBJ2-1): DGGITQSPKYLFRKEGQNVTLSCEQNLNHDAMYWYRQDPGQGLRLIYYSQIVNDFQKGDIAEGYSVSREKKESFPLTVTSAQKNPTAFYLCASSISGTSGNEQFFGPGTRLTVL.